The rows below give T cell receptor beta chains drawn from one sample of a study of beta chain features in type 1 diabetes. Assay: immunoSEQ multiplex PCR; the TCRdb copy retains only in-frame clones and omits some. The data contain around 500,000 clones, over 9.5% of them seen just once; the ten biggest clones take up approximately 0.045%. Sequencing was done on a sample of naive CD4+ T cells from blood. These receptors were collected from a woman in her late teens or twenties in good health. The CDR3 runs from the conserved cysteine through the conserved F or W. A D gene is named only where the DNA matches it firmly. Size tells how often a clone was seen (once, few, many) or the class of an expanded clone, and some rows leave it out.

16	TRBV27	few	TRBD2	TRBJ2-3	CASSLLLAGTGDTQYF	TGTGCCAGCAGTTTATTACTAGCGGGAACAGGGGATACGCAGTATTTT
15	TRBV5-6	few	NA	TRBJ2-2	CASSLRAGSTGELFF	TGTGCCAGCAGCTTAAGGGCAGGGAGCACCGGGGAGCTGTTTTTT
16	TRBV30	NA	TRBD1	TRBJ2-1	CAWSIGQGGPNNEQFF	TGTGCCTGGAGTATAGGACAGGGGGGTCCTAACAATGAGCAGTTCTTC
13	TRBV28	few	TRBD1	TRBJ1-1	CASNAGQATEAFF	TGTGCCAGCAACGCCGGACAGGCCACTGAAGCTTTCTTT
15	TRBV7-3	few	NA	TRBJ1-2	CASSLTVEPYYGYTF	TGTGCCAGCAGCTTAACAGTGGAACCTTACTATGGCTACACCTTC
12	TRBV18	NA	NA	TRBJ2-7	CASSLGGDEQYF	TGTGCCAGCTCACTAGGAGGGGACGAGCAGTACTTC
14	TRBV29-1	NA	TRBD1	TRBJ1-5	CSVAQGTGNQPQHF	TGCAGCGTTGCCCAGGGGACAGGGAATCAGCCCCAGCATTTT
12	TRBV29-1	NA	NA	TRBJ2-5	CSVMTDKETQYF	TGCAGCGTTATGACTGACAAAGAGACCCAGTACTTC
12	TRBV29-1	few	NA	TRBJ2-1	CSAERRWDEQFF	TGCAGCGCCGAACGGAGGTGGGATGAGCAGTTCTTC
15	TRBV5-4	NA	TRBD2	TRBJ2-7	CASSSPGLAVYEQYF	TGTGCCAGCAGCTCACCGGGACTAGCGGTTTACGAGCAGTACTTC
15	TRBV7-2	few	TRBD2	TRBJ2-7	CASSPSGSASYEQYF	TGTGCCAGCAGCCCGAGCGGGAGTGCCTCCTACGAGCAGTACTTC
12	TRBV19	few	TRBD1	TRBJ2-7	CASSRQGYEQYF	TGTGCCAGTAGTCGACAGGGATACGAGCAGTACTTC
15	TRBV18	few	TRBD1	TRBJ2-4	CASSPLRGPKNIQYF	TGTGCCAGCTCACCACTGAGGGGGCCCAAAAACATTCAGTACTTC
15	TRBV4-2	NA	NA	TRBJ2-5	CASSLVGGPRETQYF	TGTGCCAGCAGCCTCGTGGGGGGGCCTCGTGAGACCCAGTACTTC
13	TRBV7-9	few	NA	TRBJ2-1	CASSGSLGNEQFF	TGTGCCAGCAGCGGGAGCCTTGGCAATGAGCAGTTCTTC
15	TRBV7-3	few	TRBD2	TRBJ2-1	CASSTSGRAYNEQFF	TGTGCCAGCAGCACTAGCGGGAGGGCCTACAATGAGCAGTTCTTC
16	TRBV14	NA	NA	TRBJ2-5	CASSQGTGSRGETQYF	TGTGCCAGCAGCCAAGGGACGGGAAGCCGGGGGGAGACCCAGTACTTC
14	TRBV5-6	few	NA	TRBJ2-7	CASSLPQGPYEQYF	TGTGCCAGCAGCTTGCCACAGGGCCCTTACGAGCAGTACTTC
14	TRBV5-1	NA	TRBD1	TRBJ2-1	CASSAGTASNEQFF	TGCGCCAGCAGCGCCGGGACAGCTAGCAATGAGCAGTTCTTC
13	TRBV18	NA	NA	TRBJ2-7	CASSPPDSFRYYF	TGTGCCAGCTCACCACCTGATTCGTTCCGTTATTACTTC
15	TRBV5-1	NA	TRBD2	TRBJ2-7	CASNPQTSGAYEQYF	TGCGCCAGCAACCCACAGACTAGCGGTGCCTACGAGCAGTACTTC
14	TRBV2	NA	NA	TRBJ2-3	CASSTPSWEDTQYF	TGTGCCAGCAGTACTCCAAGTTGGGAGGATACGCAGTATTTT
15	TRBV4-3	few	NA	TRBJ2-1	CASSPSSGAWGEQFF	TGCGCCAGCAGCCCGAGTAGCGGCGCCTGGGGTGAGCAGTTCTTC
14	TRBV18	once	NA	TRBJ2-7	CASSPQEGTYEQYF	TGTGCCAGCTCACCACAGGAGGGTACCTACGAGCAGTACTTC
12	TRBV9	NA	NA	TRBJ2-3	CASSSDADTQYF	TGTGCCAGCTCTAGCGACGCAGATACGCAGTATTTT
14	TRBV15	few	NA	TRBJ1-2	CATSRVLGNYGYTF	TGTGCCACCAGCAGAGTTTTAGGGAACTATGGCTACACCTTC
14	TRBV11-2	NA	NA	TRBJ2-3	CASSLSGVPDTQYF	TGTGCCAGCAGCTTGTCGGGGGTACCAGATACGCAGTATTTT
16	TRBV27	few	TRBD2	TRBJ2-3	CASSLGLAVTTDTQYF	TGTGCCAGCAGTTTAGGACTAGCGGTGACCACAGATACGCAGTATTTT
16	TRBV5-1	few	TRBD1	TRBJ2-4	CASSPPNLGQMDIQYF	TGCGCCAGCAGTCCCCCAAACTTGGGACAGATGGACATTCAGTACTTC
15	TRBV5-1	NA	NA	TRBJ2-7	CASSLGLTSSYEQYF	TGCGCCAGCAGCTTGGGACTCACGAGTTCCTACGAGCAGTACTTC
11	TRBV20-1	NA	NA	TRBJ1-2	CSPRVGIGYTF	TGCAGTCCCCGGGTGGGTATCGGCTACACCTTC
12	TRBV7-2	few	NA	TRBJ2-3	CASSLVRDTQYF	TGTGCCAGCAGCTTAGTTCGAGATACGCAGTATTTT
16	TRBV5-6	few	NA	TRBJ2-5	CASSLALGRIQETQYF	TGTGCCAGCAGCTTGGCCCTAGGACGGATCCAAGAGACCCAGTACTTC
14	TRBV5-4	NA	NA	TRBJ2-5	CASSLSRGQETQYF	TGTGCCAGCAGCTTGTCTAGGGGACAAGAGACCCAGTACTTC
14	TRBV7-6	few	TRBD1	TRBJ1-2	CASSSTTGDYGYTF	TGTGCCAGCAGCTCAACGACAGGGGACTATGGCTACACCTTC
15	TRBV7-2	NA	TRBD2	TRBJ2-3	CASSLAGGPADTQYF	TGTGCCAGCAGCTTAGCGGGAGGGCCGGCAGATACGCAGTATTTT
16	TRBV5-1	few	NA	TRBJ2-3	CASSLGTHPSTDTQYF	TGCGCCAGCAGCTTGGGAACACATCCTAGCACAGATACGCAGTATTTT
15	TRBV7-2	once	NA	TRBJ2-2	CASSLGAGNTGELFF	TGTGCCAGCAGCTTAGGTGCTGGGAACACCGGGGAGCTGTTTTTT
16	TRBV15	NA	NA	TRBJ2-7	CATSRGRQGLSYEQYF	TGTGCCACCAGCAGAGGTCGGCAGGGGCTATCCTACGAGCAGTACTTC
14	TRBV30	few	TRBD2	TRBJ2-1	CAWSVSGRRYEQFF	TGTGCCTGGAGTGTAAGCGGGAGAAGGTATGAGCAGTTCTTC
14	TRBV7-2	NA	NA	TRBJ2-4	CASSLAVAKNIQYF	TGTGCCAGCAGCTTAGCCGTAGCCAAAAACATTCAGTACTTC
15	TRBV5-1	NA	TRBD2	TRBJ2-3	CASSSPSGEADTQYF	TGCGCCAGCAGCTCACCTAGCGGGGAGGCTGATACGCAGTATTTT
14	TRBV5-4	NA	TRBD2	TRBJ2-5	CASRSGLAGSLLYF	TGTGCCAGCAGGTCGGGACTAGCGGGATCCCTACTATACTTC
14	TRBV7-9	few	NA	TRBJ2-7	CASVLAALTYEQYF	TGTGCCAGCGTACTGGCCGCTCTAACCTACGAGCAGTACTTC
12	TRBV12-5	few	TRBD1	TRBJ2-7	CASGGTGTEQYF	TGTGCTAGTGGCGGGACAGGCACAGAGCAGTACTTC
14	TRBV4-3	NA	TRBD1	TRBJ1-5	CASSQEQGDQPQHF	TGCGCCAGCAGCCAAGAACAGGGGGATCAGCCCCAGCATTTT
15	TRBV21-1	few	NA	TRBJ1-6	CASSNSGWPNSPLHF	TGTGCCAGCAGCAACAGCGGGTGGCCAAATTCACCCCTCCACTTT
14	TRBV7-3	NA	TRBD1	TRBJ2-1	CASSPDRGYNEQFF	TGTGCCAGCAGCCCGGACAGGGGATACAATGAGCAGTTCTTC
16	TRBV18	NA	TRBD2	TRBJ2-3	CASSPKLAGAVDTQYF	TGTGCCAGCTCACCAAAACTAGCGGGAGCGGTGGATACGCAGTATTTT
12	TRBV2	NA	TRBD2	TRBJ2-1	CASRETSDEQFF	TGTGCCAGCAGGGAGACTAGCGATGAGCAGTTCTTC
12	TRBV19	NA	NA	TRBJ2-5	CASSIPSETQYF	TGTGCCAGTAGTATACCGTCTGAGACCCAGTACTTC
13	TRBV6-6	NA	NA	TRBJ2-1	CASSYSSYNEQFF	TGTGCCAGCAGTTACAGCTCCTACAATGAGCAGTTCTTC
14	TRBV30	few	NA	TRBJ1-3	CAWSPGKFGNTIYF	TGTGCCTGGAGCCCAGGGAAATTTGGAAACACCATATATTTT
14	TRBV7-2	few	TRBD1	TRBJ1-1	CASSRGTANTEAFF	TGTGCCAGCAGCCGAGGGACAGCGAACACTGAAGCTTTCTTT
11	TRBV10-3	few	NA	TRBJ2-1	CAIRGGGEQFF	TGTGCCATCAGGGGAGGGGGTGAGCAGTTCTTC
15	TRBV5-1	few	NA	TRBJ1-1	CASSSLGGENTEAFF	TGCGCCAGCAGCTCGCTAGGGGGAGAGAACACTGAAGCTTTCTTT
13	TRBV29-1	few	NA	TRBJ2-5	CSVVAVPRETQYF	TGCAGCGTTGTTGCGGTGCCAAGGGAGACCCAGTACTTC
14	TRBV29-1	few	TRBD1	TRBJ1-4	CSVGDRAGLEKLFF	TGCAGCGTTGGGGACAGGGCGGGTCTTGAAAAACTGTTTTTT
16	TRBV7-2	few	NA	TRBJ2-4	CASSLTQGLAKNIQYF	TGTGCCAGCAGCTTAACGCAGGGATTAGCCAAAAACATTCAGTACTTC